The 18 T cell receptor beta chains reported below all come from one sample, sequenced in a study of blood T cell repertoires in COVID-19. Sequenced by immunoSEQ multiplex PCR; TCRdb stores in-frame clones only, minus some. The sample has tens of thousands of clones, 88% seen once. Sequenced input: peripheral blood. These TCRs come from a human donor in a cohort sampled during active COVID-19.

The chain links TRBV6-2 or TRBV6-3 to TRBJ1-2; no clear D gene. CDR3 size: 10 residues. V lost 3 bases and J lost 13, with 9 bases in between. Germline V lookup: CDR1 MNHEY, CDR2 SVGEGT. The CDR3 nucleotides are TGTGCCAGCAGTTATCCCGGGTTCACCTTC. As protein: CASSYPGFTF.

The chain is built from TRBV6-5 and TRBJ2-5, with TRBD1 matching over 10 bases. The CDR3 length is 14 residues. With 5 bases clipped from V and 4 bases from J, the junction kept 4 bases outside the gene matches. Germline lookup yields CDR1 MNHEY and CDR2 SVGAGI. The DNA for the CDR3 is TGTGCCAGCAGTATCCGGGACAGGGGAGAGACCCAGTACTTC. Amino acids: CASSIRDRGETQYF.

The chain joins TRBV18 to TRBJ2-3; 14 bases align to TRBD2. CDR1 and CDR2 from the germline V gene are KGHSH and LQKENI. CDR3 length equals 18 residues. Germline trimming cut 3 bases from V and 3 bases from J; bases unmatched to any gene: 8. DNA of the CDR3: TGTGCCAGCTCACCGGGACTAGCGGGAGTAAGAACAACAGATACGCAGTATTTT. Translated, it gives CASSPGLAGVRTTDTQYF.

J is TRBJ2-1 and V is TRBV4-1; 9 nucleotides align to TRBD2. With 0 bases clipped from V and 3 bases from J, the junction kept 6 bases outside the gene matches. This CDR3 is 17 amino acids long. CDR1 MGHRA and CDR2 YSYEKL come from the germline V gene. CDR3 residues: CASSQDGLAGIYNEQFF. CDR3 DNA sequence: TGCGCCAGCAGCCAAGACGGGCTAGCGGGGATCTACAATGAGCAGTTCTTC.

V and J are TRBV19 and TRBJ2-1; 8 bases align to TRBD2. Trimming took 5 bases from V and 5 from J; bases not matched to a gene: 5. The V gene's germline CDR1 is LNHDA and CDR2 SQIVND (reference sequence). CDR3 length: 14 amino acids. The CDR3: CASSRGRWDNEQFF. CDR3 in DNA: TGTGCCAGTAGTCGCGGGAGGTGGGACAATGAGCAGTTCTTC.

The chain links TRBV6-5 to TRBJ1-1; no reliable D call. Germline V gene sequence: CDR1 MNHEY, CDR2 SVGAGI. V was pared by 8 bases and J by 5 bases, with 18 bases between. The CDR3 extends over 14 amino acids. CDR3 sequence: CASALGGRSTEAFF. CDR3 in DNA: TGTGCCAGCGCCCTAGGAGGCAGGAGTACTGAAGCTTTCTTT.

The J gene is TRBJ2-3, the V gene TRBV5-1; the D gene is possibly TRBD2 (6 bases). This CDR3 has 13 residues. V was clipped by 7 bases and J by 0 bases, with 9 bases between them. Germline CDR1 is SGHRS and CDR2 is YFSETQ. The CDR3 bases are TGCGCCAGCGGACGGGGGAGCACAGATACGCAGTATTTT. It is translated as CASGRGSTDTQYF.

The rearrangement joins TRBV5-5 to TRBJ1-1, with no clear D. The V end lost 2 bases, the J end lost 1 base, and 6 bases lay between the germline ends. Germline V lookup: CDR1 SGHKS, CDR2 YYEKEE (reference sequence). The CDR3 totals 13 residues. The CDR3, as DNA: TGTGCCAGCAGCTTTGAGGAGAACACTGAAGCTTTCTTT. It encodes CASSFEENTEAFF.

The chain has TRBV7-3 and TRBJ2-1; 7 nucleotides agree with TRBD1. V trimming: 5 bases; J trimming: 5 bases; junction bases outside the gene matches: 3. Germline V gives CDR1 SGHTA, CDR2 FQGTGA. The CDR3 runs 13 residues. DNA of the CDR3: TGTGCCAGCAGCCCTGACAGGGACAATGAGCAGTTCTTC. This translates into CASSPDRDNEQFF.

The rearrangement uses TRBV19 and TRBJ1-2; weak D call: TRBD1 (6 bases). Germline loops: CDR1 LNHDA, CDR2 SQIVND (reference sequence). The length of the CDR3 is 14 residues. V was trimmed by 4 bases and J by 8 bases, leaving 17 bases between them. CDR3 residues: CASSRSTGYGGYTF. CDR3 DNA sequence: TGTGCCAGTAGTAGGTCAACAGGGTATGGGGGCTACACCTTC.

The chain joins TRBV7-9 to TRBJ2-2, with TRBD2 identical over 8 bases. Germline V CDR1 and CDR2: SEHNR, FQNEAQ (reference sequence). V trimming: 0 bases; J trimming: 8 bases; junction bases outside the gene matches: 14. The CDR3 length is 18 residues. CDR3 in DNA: TGTGCCAGCAGCTTAGCAAAACCGGGACTAGGCCCTGCGGGGGAGCTGTTTTTT. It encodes CASSLAKPGLGPAGELFF.

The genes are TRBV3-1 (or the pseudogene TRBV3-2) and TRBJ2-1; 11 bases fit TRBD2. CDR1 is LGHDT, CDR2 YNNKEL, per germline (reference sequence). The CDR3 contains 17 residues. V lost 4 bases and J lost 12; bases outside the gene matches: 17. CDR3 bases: TGTGCCAGCAGCCCCAGGGTATGGCTAGCGGGAGGCATGGCGCAGTTCTTC. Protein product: CASSPRVWLAGGMAQFF.

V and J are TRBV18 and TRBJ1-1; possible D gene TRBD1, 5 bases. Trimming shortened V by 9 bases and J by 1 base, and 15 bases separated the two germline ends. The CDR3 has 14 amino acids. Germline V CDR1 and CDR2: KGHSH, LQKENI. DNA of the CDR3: TGTGCCAGTATCGGGCAGGGCAGGAACACTGAAGCTTTCTTT. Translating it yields CASIGQGRNTEAFF.

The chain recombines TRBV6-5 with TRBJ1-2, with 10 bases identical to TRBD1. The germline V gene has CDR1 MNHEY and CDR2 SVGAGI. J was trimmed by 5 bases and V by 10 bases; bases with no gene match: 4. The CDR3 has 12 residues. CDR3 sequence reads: CATRDRGYGYTF. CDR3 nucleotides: TGTGCCACTCGGGACAGGGGTTATGGCTACACCTTC.

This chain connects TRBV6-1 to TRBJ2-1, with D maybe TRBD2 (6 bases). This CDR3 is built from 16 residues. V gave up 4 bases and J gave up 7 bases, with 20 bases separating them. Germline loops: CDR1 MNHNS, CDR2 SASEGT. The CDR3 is CASSARDLGWINEQFF. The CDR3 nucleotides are TGTGCCAGCAGTGCCAGGGACTTAGGCTGGATAAATGAGCAGTTCTTC.

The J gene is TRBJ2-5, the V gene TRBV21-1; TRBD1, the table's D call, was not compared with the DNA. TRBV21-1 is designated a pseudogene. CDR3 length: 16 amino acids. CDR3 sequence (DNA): TGTGCCAGCAGCTCATGCAACAGGGGGCGTAGAGAGACCCAGTACTTC. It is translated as CASSSCNRGRRETQYF.

This CDR3 is CASSARTSGYNEQFF. CDR3 in DNA: TGTGCCAGCAGCGCCCGGACTAGCGGCTACAATGAGCAGTTCTTC. The chain recombines TRBV7-6 with TRBJ2-1; 10 bases match TRBD2. CDR1 and CDR2 (germline): SGHVS, FNYEAQ. This CDR3 comprises 15 residues. With V trimmed by 5 bases and J by 3 bases, 4 bases remained unmatched.

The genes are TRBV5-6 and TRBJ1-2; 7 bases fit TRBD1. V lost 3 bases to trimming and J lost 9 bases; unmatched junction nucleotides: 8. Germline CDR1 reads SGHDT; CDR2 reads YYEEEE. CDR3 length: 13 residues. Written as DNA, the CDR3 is TGTGCCAGCAGCTCGTACGACAGGGAACGCTACACCTTC. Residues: CASSSYDRERYTF.